This T cell receptor (beta chain) was obtained from a study of blood T cells in healthy people across ages. Study results and caveats: Observed TCR beta diversity per million T cells went down as age went up. This fall followed a roughly linear course with age.

The authors ran a second PCR of about 7 to 11 cycles using a sample-barcoded 5' primer and a J-beta primer mix. TCRdb re-called the 5' RACE reads with MiXCR, one entry per CDR3 protein. The profile shows about 1 million distinct CDR3 sequences, 40% to 50% of them singletons. Germline CDR1 SQVTM, CDR2 ANQGSEA. V gave up 8 bases and J gave up 7 bases, with 18 bases separating them. CDR3 length equals 13 residues. Notes on this clonotype: The target antigen is unknown.

Each sample had at least 7 million PBMCs isolated. Input material: blood. The V gene is TRBV29-1, the J gene TRBJ2-1; D is perhaps TRBD1 (6 bases). The source is a woman between 55 and 75 years old in good health. This CDR3 is CSQSPGVTNEQFF. The CDR3 DNA reads as TGCAGCCAGTCTCCAGGGGTAACGAATGAGCAGTTCTTC.